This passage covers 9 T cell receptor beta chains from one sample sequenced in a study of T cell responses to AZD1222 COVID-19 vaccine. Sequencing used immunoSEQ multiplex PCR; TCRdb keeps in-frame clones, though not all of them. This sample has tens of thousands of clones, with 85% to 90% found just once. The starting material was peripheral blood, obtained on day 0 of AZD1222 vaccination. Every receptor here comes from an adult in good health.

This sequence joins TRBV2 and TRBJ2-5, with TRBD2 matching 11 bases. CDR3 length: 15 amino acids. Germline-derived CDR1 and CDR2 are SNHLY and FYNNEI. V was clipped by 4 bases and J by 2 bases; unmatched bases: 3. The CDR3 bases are TGTGCCAGCAGTGGAATAGCGGGGGGGCAAGAGACCCAGTACTTC. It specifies CASSGIAGGQETQYF.

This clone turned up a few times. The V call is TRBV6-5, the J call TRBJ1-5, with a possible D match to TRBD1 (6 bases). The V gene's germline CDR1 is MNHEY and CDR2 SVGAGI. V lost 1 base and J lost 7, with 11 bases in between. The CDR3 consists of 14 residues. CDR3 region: CASSYFQGRQPQHF. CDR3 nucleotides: TGTGCCAGCAGTTACTTCCAGGGGCGGCAGCCCCAGCATTTT.

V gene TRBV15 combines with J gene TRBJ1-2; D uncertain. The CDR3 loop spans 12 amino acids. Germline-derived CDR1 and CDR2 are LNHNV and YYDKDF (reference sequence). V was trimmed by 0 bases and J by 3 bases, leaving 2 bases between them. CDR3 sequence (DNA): TGTGCCACCAGCAGAGATCACTATGGCTACACCTTC. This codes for CATSRDHYGYTF.

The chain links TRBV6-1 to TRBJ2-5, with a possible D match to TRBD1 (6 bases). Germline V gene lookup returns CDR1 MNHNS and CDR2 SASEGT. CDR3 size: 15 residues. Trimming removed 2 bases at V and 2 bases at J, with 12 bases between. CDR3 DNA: TGTGCCAGCAGTGAAATAACAGGGAAACAAGAGACCCAGTACTTC. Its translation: CASSEITGKQETQYF.

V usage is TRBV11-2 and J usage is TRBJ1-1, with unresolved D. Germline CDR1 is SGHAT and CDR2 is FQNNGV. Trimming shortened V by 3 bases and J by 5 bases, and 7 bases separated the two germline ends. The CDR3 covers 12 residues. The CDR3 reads CASSFGRTEAFF. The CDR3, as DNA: TGTGCCAGCAGCTTCGGTCGAACTGAAGCTTTCTTT.

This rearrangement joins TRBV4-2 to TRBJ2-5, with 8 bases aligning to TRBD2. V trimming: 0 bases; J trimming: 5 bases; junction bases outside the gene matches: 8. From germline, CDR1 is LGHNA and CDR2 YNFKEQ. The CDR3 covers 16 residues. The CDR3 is CASSQEGSGSSETQYF. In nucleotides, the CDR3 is TGTGCCAGCAGCCAAGAAGGCAGCGGGAGCAGCGAGACCCAGTACTTC.

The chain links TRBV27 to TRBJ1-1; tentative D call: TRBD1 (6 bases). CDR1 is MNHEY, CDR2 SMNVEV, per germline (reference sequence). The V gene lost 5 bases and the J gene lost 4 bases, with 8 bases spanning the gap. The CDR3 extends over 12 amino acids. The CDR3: CASSTGRTEAFF. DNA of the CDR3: TGTGCCAGCAGTACAGGGCGCACTGAAGCTTTCTTT.

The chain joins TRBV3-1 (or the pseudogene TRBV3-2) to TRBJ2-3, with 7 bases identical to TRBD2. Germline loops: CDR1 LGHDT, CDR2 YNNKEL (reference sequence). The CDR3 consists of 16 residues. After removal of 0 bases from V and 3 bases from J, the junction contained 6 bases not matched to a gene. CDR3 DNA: TGTGCCAGCAGCCAAGACCTAGCGGCTGGGACAGATACGCAGTATTTT. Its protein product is CASSQDLAAGTDTQYF.

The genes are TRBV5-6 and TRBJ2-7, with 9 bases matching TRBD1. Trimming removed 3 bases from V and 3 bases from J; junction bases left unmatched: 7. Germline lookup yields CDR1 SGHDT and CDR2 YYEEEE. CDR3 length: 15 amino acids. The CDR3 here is CASSSPGQGYYEQYF. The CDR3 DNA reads TGTGCCAGCAGCTCCCCGGGACAGGGATACTACGAGCAGTACTTC.